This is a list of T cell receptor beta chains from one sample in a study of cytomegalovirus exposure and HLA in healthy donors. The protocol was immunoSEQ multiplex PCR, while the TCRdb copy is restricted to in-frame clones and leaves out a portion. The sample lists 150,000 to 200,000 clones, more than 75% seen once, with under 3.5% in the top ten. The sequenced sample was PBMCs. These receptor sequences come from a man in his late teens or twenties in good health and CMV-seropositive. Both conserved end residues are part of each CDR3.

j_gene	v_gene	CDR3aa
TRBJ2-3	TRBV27	CASSFSGNQDTQYF
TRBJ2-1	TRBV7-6	CASSTTQGRGYNEQFF
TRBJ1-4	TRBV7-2	CASSFRGGGANEKLFF
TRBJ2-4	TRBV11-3	CASSIRQGVGIQYF
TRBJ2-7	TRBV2	CASSKDRSSYEQYF
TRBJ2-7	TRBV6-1	CASSEADGTGFYEQYF
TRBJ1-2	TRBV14	CASSQGQNYGYTF
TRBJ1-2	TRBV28	CASNLIASYGYTF
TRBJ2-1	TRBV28	CASSGTPNEQFF
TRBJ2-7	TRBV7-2	CASSLGRAYEQYF
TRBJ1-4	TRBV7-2	CASSLGQGITF
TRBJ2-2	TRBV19	CASSIVGLAGELFF
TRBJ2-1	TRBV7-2	CASSLVAQSSYNEQFF
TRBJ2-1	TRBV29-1	CSVGRGGNEQFF
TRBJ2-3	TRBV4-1	CASSPPGLAGEQDTQYF
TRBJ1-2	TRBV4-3	CASSQYGTDGYTF
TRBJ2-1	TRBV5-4	CASSSGTQIYNEQFF
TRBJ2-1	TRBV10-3	CAIAGDLAGGRNNEQFF
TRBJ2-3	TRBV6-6	CASSTQGGLRTDTQYF
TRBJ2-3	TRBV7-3	CASSPRLGDTDTQYF
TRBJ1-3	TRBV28	CATKAGDSGNTIYF
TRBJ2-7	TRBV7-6	CASSLGGVGEQYF
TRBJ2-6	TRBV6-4	CASSPEGDSGANVLTF
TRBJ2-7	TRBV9	CASSVGRDYEQYF
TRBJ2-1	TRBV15	CATSRGLAGAPNEQFF
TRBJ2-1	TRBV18	CASSVAGEGYNEQFF
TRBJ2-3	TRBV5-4	CASSSGGLGDTQYF
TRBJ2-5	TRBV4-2	CASSQKGDVLETQYF
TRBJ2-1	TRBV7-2	CASSLGQVLYNEQFF
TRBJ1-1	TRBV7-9	CASEGGTEAFF
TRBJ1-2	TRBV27	CASSFGEGYGYTF
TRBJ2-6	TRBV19	CASSLASGLASGANVLTF
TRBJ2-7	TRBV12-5	CASGRGTGPFYEQYF
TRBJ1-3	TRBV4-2	CASSQGGTGNTIYF
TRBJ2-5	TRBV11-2	CASSLGAGGAWETQYF
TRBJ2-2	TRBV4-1	CASSQDRGSAGELFF
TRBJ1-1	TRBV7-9	CASSQGGVAFF
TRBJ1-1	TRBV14	CASSQAGPVAFF
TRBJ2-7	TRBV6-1	CASSDQRGAIPSYEQYF
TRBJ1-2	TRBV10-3	CAISRQGPAYGYTF
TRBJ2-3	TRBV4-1	CASSQEPGSDTQYF
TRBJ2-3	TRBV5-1	CASSIQGSTDTQYF
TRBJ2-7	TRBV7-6	CASSLAAPREGRDEQYF
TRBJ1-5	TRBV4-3	CASSQEVGQSNQPQHF
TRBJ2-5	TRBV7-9	CASSRGGLQETQYF
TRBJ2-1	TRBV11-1	CASSSATDSYNEQFF
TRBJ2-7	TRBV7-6	CASSAGTPDAYEQYF
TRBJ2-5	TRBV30	CAWSGASQETQYF
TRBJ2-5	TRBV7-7	CASSFGEGFQETQYF
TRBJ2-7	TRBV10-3	CAIGAGGRYEQYF
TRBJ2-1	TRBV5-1	CASSLAGPNGGTYNEQFF
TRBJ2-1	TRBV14	CASSSLASGTYNEQFF
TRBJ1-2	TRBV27	CASSTGGYHGYTF
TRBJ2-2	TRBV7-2	CASSSQRGYTGELFF
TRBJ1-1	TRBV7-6	CASSPGSVEAFF
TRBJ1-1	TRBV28	CASSLRGEGIMNTEAFF
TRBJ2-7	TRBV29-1	CSVEGLAGADEQYF
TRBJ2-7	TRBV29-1	CSVVRGSGEQYF
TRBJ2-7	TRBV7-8	CASSPGGEQYF